A single sample gave rise to the 18 T cell receptor beta chains below, sequenced in a study of blood T cells in healthy people across ages. PCR was performed a second time for about 6 to 12 cycles using a sample-barcoded 5' primer and a J-beta primer mix. TCRdb reprocessed the 5' RACE reads via MiXCR and lists one record per CDR3 protein. The sample includes hundreds of thousands of distinct CDR3 sequences, 20% to 30% of them seen just once. The data were also submitted as part of a second study, on T cells of mothers and their children.

Sequencing was done on a sample of blood. The receptors here all came from a boy aged 5-17 years in good health.

J is TRBJ1-4 and V is TRBV12-3 or TRBV12-4; tentatively, D is TRBD1 (6 bases). V was clipped by 5 bases and J by 10 bases, with 14 bases between them. This CDR3 has 13 amino acids. Here the CDR3 DNA reads TGTGCCAGCAGTAATACAGGGATCGGAAAACTGTTTTTT. Its protein is CASSNTGIGKLFF.

This clonotype was seen only a few times. The chain is built from TRBV20-1 and TRBJ2-5; TRBD2 agrees at 10 bases. The J call may be wrong; the DNA end is better matched by TRBJ2-1. CDR3 length equals 14 residues. Germline V lookup: CDR1 DFQATT, CDR2 SNEGSKA (reference sequence). The CDR3 region is CSAQGTSVPGEQFF. The CDR3, as DNA: TGCAGTGCCCAAGGGACTAGCGTACCGGGTGAGCAGTTCTTC.

This chain connects TRBV28 to TRBJ1-3; D remains ambiguous. The CDR3 covers 12 residues. V gave up 5 bases and J gave up 10 bases, with 12 bases separating them. Germline V gene sequence: CDR1 MDHEN, CDR2 SYDVKM. CDR3 sequence: CASSTPSKTIYF. In DNA form, the CDR3 reads TGTGCCAGCAGTACACCATCAAAGACCATATATTTT. The complete variable domain, with remaining parts taken from reference TRBV28 and TRBJ1-3, reads DVKVTQSSRYLVKRTGEKVFLECVQDMDHENMFWYRQDPGLGLRLIYFSYDVKMKEKGDIPEGYSVSREKKERFSLILESASTNQTSMYLCASSTPSKTIYFGEGSWLTVV.

This clonotype has only a few counts. The chain uses TRBV19 and TRBJ2-6; 8 nucleotides match TRBD1. Per germline, CDR1 LNHDA and CDR2 SQIVND (reference sequence). V shed 4 bases and J 3 bases; nucleotides not matched to a gene: 2. The CDR3 is 15 residues long. This chain's CDR3 is CASSSRGLGANVLTF. In nucleotides, the CDR3 is TGTGCCAGTAGTAGCAGGGGGCTTGGGGCCAACGTCCTGACTTTC.

V usage is TRBV5-6 and J usage is TRBJ2-5; 11 bases agree with TRBD2. The J segment lost 7 bases and the V segment lost 4 bases, leaving 18 bases of the junction unmatched. Germline assignment: CDR1 SGHDT and CDR2 YYEEEE. This CDR3 region has 18 residues. CDR3 amino acids: CASSRGGSSGGLSGTQYF. CDR3 in DNA: TGTGCCAGCAGCCGAGGGGGGTCTAGCGGGGGGTTATCTGGGACCCAGTACTTC.

V and J are TRBV4-1 and TRBJ2-5, with D tentatively TRBD1 (6 bases). The assigned J gene may be wrong: the sequence end matches TRBJ2-7 better. Germline CDR1 reads MGHRA; CDR2 reads YSYEKL. The CDR3 is made up of 15 amino acids. CDR3 residues: CASARGQSGSYEQYF. The CDR3 DNA sequence: TGCGCCAGCGCCCGAGGACAGTCGGGGTCCTACGAGCAGTACTTC.

This clonotype was counted only a few times. The chain couples TRBV4-2 to TRBJ1-4; 8 nucleotides match TRBD1. The germline V gene encodes CDR1 LGHNA and CDR2 YNFKEQ. Germline trimming cut 3 bases from V and 7 bases from J; bases unmatched to any gene: 7. The CDR3 length is 15 residues. CDR3 DNA: TGTGCCAGCAGCCAGGGACAGGCTTCGGGTGAAAAACTGTTTTTT. Translated, it gives CASSQGQASGEKLFF.

This chain joins TRBV28 and TRBJ1-5; TRBD1 agrees at 7 bases. Germline V gene lookup returns CDR1 MDHEN and CDR2 SYDVKM. CDR3 length: 14 amino acids. The V and J ends lost 5 bases and 7 bases, in that order; junction bases with no gene match: 8. CDR3 loop: CASSHGTAIQPQHF. CDR3 bases: TGTGCCAGCAGTCACGGGACAGCAATCCAGCCCCAGCATTTT. The full variable domain, its missing parts supplied by reference TRBV28 and TRBJ1-5, is DVKVTQSSRYLVKRTGEKVFLECVQDMDHENMFWYRQDPGLGLRLIYFSYDVKMKEKGDIPEGYSVSREKKERFSLILESASTNQTSMYLCASSHGTAIQPQHFGDGTRLSIL.

This clonotype has only a few counts. CDR3 DNA sequence: TGCAGTGCTAGACAACAGGGTCGAGAGACCCAGTACTTC. Protein sequence: CSARQQGRETQYF. The chain combines TRBV20-1 with TRBJ2-5; the D gene is possibly TRBD1 (6 bases). This CDR3 has 13 amino acids. Trimming removed 2 bases from V and 4 bases from J, with 11 bases in between. CDR1 is DFQATT, CDR2 SNEGSKA, per germline (reference sequence).

This clonotype has just a few counts. One end of the junction fails to match germline, which may point to a read error. The V gene is TRBV28, the J gene TRBJ1-4; weak D call: TRBD1 (6 bases). The CDR3 is 13 amino acids. Germline loops: CDR1 MDHEN, CDR2 SYDVKM. The CDR3 reads CASSFITAGELFF. Written as DNA, the CDR3 is TGTGCCAGCAGTTTTATCACAGCAGGGGAACTGTTCTTT.

The V call is TRBV5-1, the J call TRBJ1-4, with D tentatively TRBD1 (6 bases). This CDR3 has 14 amino acids. Germline values: CDR1 SGHRS, CDR2 YFSETQ. V shed 7 bases and J shed 5 bases, with 15 bases lying between them. Written as DNA, the CDR3 is TGCGCCAGCGCCGCACAGGGACTGAATGAAAAACTGTTTTTT. Amino acid sequence: CASAAQGLNEKLFF.

The sample holds a few counts of this clonotype. This chain uses TRBV7-6 with TRBJ2-7; D perhaps matches TRBD1 (5 bases). This CDR3 is 16 amino acids long. The V end lost 5 bases, the J end lost 3 bases, and 20 bases lay between the germline ends. Germline V gene lookup returns CDR1 SGHVS and CDR2 FNYEAQ. The CDR3 spells CASSPEQQVGYYEQYF. The CDR3, as DNA: TGTGCCAGCAGCCCAGAGCAACAGGTCGGCTACTACGAGCAGTACTTC. Based on the CDR3 plus reference TRBV7-6 and TRBJ2-7, the full variable domain is GAGVSQSPRYKVTKRGQDVALRCDPISGHVSLYWYRQALGQGPEFLTYFNYEAQQDKSGLPNDRFSAERPEGSISTLTIQRTEQRDSAMYRCASSPEQQVGYYEQYFGPGTRLTVT.

The chain has TRBV28 and TRBJ2-5; D might be TRBD1 (5 bases). CDR3 length equals 14 residues. Trimming removed 5 bases at V and 7 bases at J, with 17 bases between. CDR1 and CDR2 (germline): MDHEN, SYDVKM. DNA for the CDR3: TGTGCCAGCAGTAGTCTCCAGACAGTTGTGACCCAGTACTTC. Protein sequence: CASSSLQTVVTQYF.

J is TRBJ1-4 and V is TRBV12-3 or TRBV12-4; 7 nucleotides line up with TRBD1. This CDR3 region has 14 residues. Trimming took 5 bases from V and 8 from J; bases not matched to a gene: 8. The CDR3: CASSLGTAIEKLFF. In nucleotides, the CDR3 is TGTGCCAGCAGTCTAGGGACAGCCATCGAAAAACTGTTTTTT.

This clonotype was detected a few times. The chain recombines TRBV7-6 with TRBJ2-7; D gene ambiguous. CDR3 size: 13 residues. With 5 bases removed from V and 1 base from J, the gap between germline ends came to 9 bases. Germline CDR1 is SGHVS and CDR2 is FNYEAQ. CDR3 in DNA: TGTGCCAGCAGCAACACACTGTCCTACGAGCAGTACTTC. This gives the protein CASSNTLSYEQYF. Combining the CDR3 with reference TRBV7-6 and TRBJ2-7 gives the whole variable domain GAGVSQSPRYKVTKRGQDVALRCDPISGHVSLYWYRQALGQGPEFLTYFNYEAQQDKSGLPNDRFSAERPEGSISTLTIQRTEQRDSAMYRCASSNTLSYEQYFGPGTRLTVT.

Only a few counts were recorded for this clonotype. V usage is TRBV20-1 and J usage is TRBJ2-3, with a tentative D call TRBD2 (6 bases). Germline V gene sequence: CDR1 DFQATT, CDR2 SNEGSKA (reference sequence). With 5 bases removed from V and 1 base from J, the gap between germline ends came to 10 bases. The CDR3 is 13 amino acids. This chain's CDR3 is CSAGSSGTDTQYF. The CDR3 DNA follows: TGCAGTGCTGGTTCTAGCGGCACAGATACGCAGTATTTT.

The chain has TRBV6-1 and TRBJ2-5; either TRBD1 or TRBD2 may fit D (5 bases each). The closer fit of TRBJ2-7 to the DNA end suggests the J call may be wrong. The CDR3 totals 15 residues. Germline V gene data show CDR1 as MNHNS and CDR2 as SASEGT. Here the CDR3 reads CASSPASWDGYEQYF. The DNA of the CDR3 is TGTGCCAGCAGTCCGGCCTCATGGGACGGCTACGAGCAGTACTTC.

There are a few counts of this clonotype. The chain is built from TRBV24-1 and TRBJ2-1; D might be TRBD2 (5 bases). V was clipped by 4 bases and J by 5 bases, with 11 bases between them. Germline lookup yields CDR1 KGHDR and CDR2 SFDVKD. The CDR3 loop spans 14 amino acids. The CDR3 coding sequence is TGTGCCACCAGTGACCCGGACTGGGACAATGAGCAGTTCTTC. Translating it yields CATSDPDWDNEQFF.